Listed below are T cell receptor beta chains from one sample, sequenced in a study of CD8+ T cells in alopecia areata. Libraries were prepared by immunoSEQ multiplex PCR; TCRdb keeps only in-frame clonotypes and omits some of them. The sample has around 110,000 clones; about 59% are singletons. Sequencing used CD8+ T cells sorted from blood, obtained at week 24, from a patient treated with tofacitinib. All receptors derive from a human donor with alopecia areata. CDR3s include the opening cysteine and the closing phenylalanine or tryptophan. The D gene is left open where the match is weak. The listing skips clone size in some rows; elsewhere it reads once, few, many or a size class.

TRBJ1-1	TRBV27	.	.	TGTGCCAGCAGTTTTTTGGGGGGAAACACTGAAGCTTTCTTT	CASSFLGGNTEAFF
TRBJ2-1	TRBV6-5	.	.	TGTGCCAGCAGTTACGATTCGGAGTTCCGGGGCAATGAGCAGTTCTTC	CASSYDSEFRGNEQFF
TRBJ1-1	TRBV5-4	.	.	TGTGCCAGCAGCTTGGTAACAGAAAACACTGAAGCTTTCTTT	CASSLVTENTEAFF
TRBJ2-7	TRBV10-3	.	.	TGTGCCATCAGTGGGGAAGGGGAGCAGTACTTC	CAISGEGEQYF
TRBJ2-1	TRBV4-2	.	.	TGTGCCAGCAGCCTCTTCGGGTACAATGAGCAGTTCTTC	CASSLFGYNEQFF
TRBJ1-2	TRBV7-2	.	.	TGTGCCAGCAGCTTAGCGGGGGTCCAGGCTAACTATGGCTACACCTTC	CASSLAGVQANYGYTF
TRBJ2-7	TRBV27	.	.	TGTGCCAGCAGTTTTCATGGGTTGGGGTACGAGCAGTACTTC	CASSFHGLGYEQYF
TRBJ2-3	TRBV7-2	TRBD2	.	TGTGCCAGCAGCCTAAAGCGGGGTTACGATACGCAGTATTTT	CASSLKRGYDTQYF
TRBJ2-2	TRBV12-5	TRBD2	.	TGTGCTAGTGGTTCCCAACTAGCGGGGGGATCCACCGGGGAGCTGTTTTTT	CASGSQLAGGSTGELFF
TRBJ2-3	TRBV7-8	.	.	TGTGCCAGCAGCTCAAGACAGGGAGGGACGCAGAGTACGCAGTATTTT	CASSSRQGGTQSTQYF
TRBJ1-6	TRBV7-3	.	once	TGTGCCAGCAGCTTATTTGAAAGATGGGTGTCACCCCTCCACTTT	CASSLFERWVSPLHF
TRBJ2-7	TRBV6-1	.	.	TGTGCCAGCAGTGAAGAGGGTGCGGCCTACGAGCAGTACTTC	CASSEEGAAYEQYF
TRBJ2-3	TRBV7-7	TRBD2	.	TGTGCTAGCAGCCCCGGACTAGAAGCAGATACGCAGTATTTT	CASSPGLEADTQYF
TRBJ2-7	TRBV2	.	.	TGTGCCAGCAGTGAATGGGGAAGGGGGTCCTACGAGCAGTACTTC	CASSEWGRGSYEQYF
TRBJ1-6	TRBV5-4	.	few	TGTGCCAGCAGCCCGACAAGAGACTCCTATAATTCACCCCTCCACTTT	CASSPTRDSYNSPLHF
TRBJ2-5	TRBV27	.	.	TGTGCCAGCAGTTTGGGGCAGGGCAGAGAGACCCAGTACTTC	CASSLGQGRETQYF
TRBJ2-1	TRBV5-4	.	.	TGTGCCAGCAAGCGGGCAGGCAATGAGCAGTTCTTC	CASKRAGNEQFF
TRBJ2-7	TRBV5-4	.	.	TGTGCCAGCACCCAAGGTCCAGAATCCTACGAGCAGTACTTC	CASTQGPESYEQYF
TRBJ2-7	TRBV7-9	TRBD1	.	TGTGCCAGCAGCTTAGCTAGTGGGGGGACAGGGAGCTACGAGCAGTACTTC	CASSLASGGTGSYEQYF
TRBJ2-3	TRBV29-1	.	.	TGCAGCGTGGAGGACTGGGAGGGCACAGATACGCAGTATTTT	CSVEDWEGTDTQYF
TRBJ2-7	TRBV7-9	.	few	TGTGCCAGCAGCCCCCCAGGGGAGGGGGAAGAGCAGTACTTC	CASSPPGEGEEQYF
TRBJ2-2	TRBV6-5	TRBD1	.	TGTGCCAGCAGTTCCGGGACAGGGCACACCGGGGAGCTGTTTTTT	CASSSGTGHTGELFF
TRBJ2-7	TRBV6-1	.	.	TGTGCCAGCAGCCTTACAAGGGCGGTCTCCTACGAGCAGTACTTC	CASSLTRAVSYEQYF
TRBJ2-5	TRBV5-1	.	.	TGCGCCAGCAGCTTGAAAGAGACCCAGTACTTC	CASSLKETQYF
TRBJ1-5	TRBV7-9	.	.	TGTGCCAGCTCCCGCAGCAATCAGCCCCAGCATTTT	CASSRSNQPQHF
TRBJ2-1	TRBV9	.	few	TGTGCCAGCAGCGCGACCTTAGAAGGGGGCAATGAGCAGTTCTTC	CASSATLEGGNEQFF
TRBJ2-7	TRBV29-1	.	.	TGCAGCGTCCAAGGGGCAGGGGGGACCTACGAGCAGTACTTC	CSVQGAGGTYEQYF
TRBJ1-1	TRBV6-5	TRBD1	.	TGTGCCAGCAGTTCAACAGGGGGCACTGAAGCTTTCTTT	CASSSTGGTEAFF
TRBJ2-7	TRBV29-1	.	.	TGCAGCGTTGGGGTCTTCCAGGACCGTAGCTCCTACGAGCAGTACTTC	CSVGVFQDRSSYEQYF
TRBJ2-3	TRBV5-1	.	.	TGCGCCAGCAGCGCCGAGGGGGGGCTGACAGATACGCAGTATTTT	CASSAEGGLTDTQYF
TRBJ1-5	TRBV5-6	.	.	TGTGCCAGCAGCTTCCGGGGTAGCAATCAGCCCCAGCATTTT	CASSFRGSNQPQHF
TRBJ1-2	TRBV7-6	TRBD1	once	TGTGCCAGCAGCTTAGGTGGGACAGGGGGCGATGGCTACACCTTC	CASSLGGTGGDGYTF
TRBJ1-2	TRBV29-1	.	few	TGCAGCGTGTGGGACACTGATAACTATGGCTACACCTTC	CSVWDTDNYGYTF
TRBJ1-1	TRBV19	TRBD1	.	TGTGCCAGTAGTATGGGGGAAGAGGGGGCCTACACTGAAGCTTTCTTT	CASSMGEEGAYTEAFF
TRBJ2-1	TRBV4-1	.	.	TGCGCCAGCAGCCAAGACCCTAGCTCCTACAATGAGCAGTTCTTC	CASSQDPSSYNEQFF
TRBJ2-3	TRBV6-1	.	.	TGTGCCAGCAGTTCTGGGGATACGGATACGCAGTATTTT	CASSSGDTDTQYF
TRBJ1-6	TRBV10-3	.	few	TGTGCCATCAGTGAGTCGATTCCGGGGGGGAATTCACCCCTCCACTTT	CAISESIPGGNSPLHF
TRBJ1-1	TRBV27	.	.	TGTGCCAGCAGGAAACAGGACAACACTGAAGCTTTCTTT	CASRKQDNTEAFF
TRBJ2-7	TRBV5-6	.	once	TGTGCCAGCAGCTTGGGGCGGACGCACTACGAGCAGTACTTC	CASSLGRTHYEQYF
TRBJ2-5	TRBV5-1	TRBD2	.	TGCGCCAGCAGCCTACGAGTAGCGGGGGGGCCGAGAGAGACCCAGTACTTC	CASSLRVAGGPRETQYF
TRBJ2-2	TRBV13	.	.	TGTGCCAGCAGCTTAGGACTGGCCACCGGGGAGCTGTTTTTT	CASSLGLATGELFF
TRBJ1-1	TRBV29-1	.	.	TGCAGCGTTGAAGGCATAAACACTGAAGCTTTCTTT	CSVEGINTEAFF
TRBJ2-7	TRBV30	.	.	TGTGCCTGGAACAGAGGGGTGGGCGAGCAGTACTTC	CAWNRGVGEQYF
TRBJ1-6	TRBV7-3	.	.	TGTGCCAGCAGCCCCGTAGGGGGGAATTCACCCCTCCACTTT	CASSPVGGNSPLHF
TRBJ1-5	TRBV13	.	.	TGTGCCAGCAGCCTGGGACTTGGCAATCAGCCCCAGCATTTT	CASSLGLGNQPQHF
TRBJ2-1	TRBV6-1	TRBD2	.	TGTGCCAGCAGTGGACTAGCGGGGGGGTACAATGAGCAGTTCTTC	CASSGLAGGYNEQFF
TRBJ2-3	TRBV7-9	TRBD2	.	TGTGCCAGCAGGGGGGTACTAGCGGGATACGCAGATACGCAGTATTTT	CASRGVLAGYADTQYF
TRBJ1-1	TRBV27	TRBD1	.	TGTGCCAGCAGCTTAGGGGACAGGAGGAACACTGAAGCTTTCTTT	CASSLGDRRNTEAFF
TRBJ2-6	TRBV15	.	.	TGTGCCACCAGCAGAGATGGGCAGCTTATTTCCTCTGGGGCCAACGTCCTGACTTTC	CATSRDGQLISSGANVLTF
TRBJ2-7	TRBV18	.	.	TGTGCCAGCTCACCAGAAACAGACGGTGGCTCCTACGAGCAGTACTTC	CASSPETDGGSYEQYF
TRBJ1-5	TRBV7-8	.	.	TGTGCCAACCCGGAGTGTCAGCCCCAGCATTTT	CANPECQPQHF
TRBJ1-4	TRBV5-6	.	few	TGTGCCAGCAGTCCGGGACCGCTTAATGAAAAACTGTTTTTT	CASSPGPLNEKLFF
TRBJ2-1	TRBV14	.	.	TGTGCCAGCAGCCTCACAGGGATACCCTACAATGAGCAGTTCTTC	CASSLTGIPYNEQFF
TRBJ2-7	TRBV12-1	.	.	TGTGCCAGCACCCCAGATACGAGCTCCTACGAGCAGTACTTC	CASTPDTSSYEQYF
TRBJ1-1	TRBV7-9	.	.	TGTGCCAGCAGCTTAGTGGGAGACACTGAAGCTTTCTTT	CASSLVGDTEAFF